Following are 11 T cell receptor beta chains from one sample sequenced in a study of cytomegalovirus exposure and HLA in healthy donors. Use of 60 Vbeta and 13 Jbeta primers characterized the PCR. TCRdb's copy holds only in-frame clones and misses some; the assay was immunoSEQ multiplex PCR. In the table there are some 99,000 clones, about two thirds of which are singletons. The sequenced sample was PBMCs. The source of these receptors is a female donor in good health and CMV-seronegative.

This chain uses TRBV9 with TRBJ1-3, with D unresolved. V was shortened by 0 bases and J by 8 bases, with 9 bases between the two germline ends. The germline V gene encodes CDR1 SGDLS and CDR2 YYNGEE. The CDR3 extends over 13 amino acids. The CDR3, as DNA: TGTGCCAGCAGCGTAGAATTGAGAGACACCATATATTTT. Its translation: CASSVELRDTIYF.

This chain uses TRBV11-2 with TRBJ2-3; 8 bases align to TRBD2. V trimming: 5 bases; J trimming: 2 bases; junction bases outside the gene matches: 9. The CDR3 sequence is 16 residues long. The germline V gene encodes CDR1 SGHAT and CDR2 FQNNGV. CDR3 bases: TGTGCCAGCAGCCGGGGGGGTTACACTCCCACAGATACGCAGTATTTT. Translation: CASSRGGYTPTDTQYF.

A few counts support this clone. The J gene is TRBJ1-2, the V gene TRBV7-9; 7 bases line up with TRBD1. V was clipped by 1 base and J by 6 bases; unmatched bases: 8. Per germline, CDR1 SEHNR and CDR2 FQNEAQ (reference sequence). The CDR3 contains 15 residues. CDR3 DNA sequence: TGTGCCAGCAGCTTAGATTTGAGCAGGGGGAATGGCTACACCTTC. Amino acid sequence: CASSLDLSRGNGYTF.

The CDR3 DNA reads TGCAGCGTTGTTGGGACAGGGGCCACTGAAGCTTTCTTT. This encodes CSVVGTGATEAFF. The chain has TRBV29-1 and TRBJ1-1; 10 bases are a match to TRBD1. The germline CDR1 and CDR2 sequences are SQVTM and ANQGSEA. V gave up 4 bases and J gave up 4 bases; unmatched junction bases: 3. The CDR3 contains 13 residues.

This clone was counted a few times. The chain carries TRBV28 and TRBJ1-2; 7 bases map to TRBD1. The V gene end was trimmed by 2 bases and the J gene end by 6 bases; junction bases not matched to a gene: 3. This CDR3 has 13 amino acids. Looked up from germline, CDR1 is MDHEN and CDR2 is SYDVKM. The CDR3 nucleotides read TGTGCCAGCAGTTTACGACAGGGTGATGGCTACACCTTC. Amino acids: CASSLRQGDGYTF.

This sequence joins TRBV7-9 and TRBJ2-5, with 11 bases lining up with TRBD2. The germline gives CDR1 SEHNR, CDR2 FQNEAQ (reference sequence). The CDR3 is 16 amino acids. Unmatched junction bases numbered 2, after V lost 1 base and J lost 1 base. This CDR3 is CASSLGTSGFQETQYF. CDR3 bases: TGTGCCAGCAGCTTAGGGACTAGCGGGTTCCAAGAGACCCAGTACTTC.

This chain joins TRBV27 and TRBJ2-2; 10 bases line up with TRBD1. Germline V gene sequence: CDR1 MNHEY, CDR2 SMNVEV (reference sequence). The CDR3 has 16 residues. The J segment lost 3 bases and the V segment lost 6 bases, leaving 7 bases of the junction unmatched. DNA of the CDR3: TGTGCCAGCAGCACGAGGGACAGGGGTTACACCGGGGAGCTGTTTTTT. It codes for CASSTRDRGYTGELFF.

The chain uses TRBV18 and TRBJ2-7; D possibly corresponds to TRBD1 (6 bases). V shed 3 bases and J shed 4 bases, with 7 bases lying between them. CDR3 length: 12 residues. The germline CDR1 and CDR2 sequences are KGHSH and LQKENI. CDR3 DNA: TGTGCCAGCTCACCGGGACAATACGAGCAGTACTTC. Translating it yields CASSPGQYEQYF. Full variable domain (missing parts from reference TRBV18 and TRBJ2-7): NAGVMQNPRHLVRRRGQEARLRCSPMKGHSHVYWYRQLPEEGLKFMVYLQKENIIDESGMPKERFSAEFPKEGPSILRIQQVVRGDSAAYFCASSPGQYEQYFGPGTRLTVT.

The chain uses TRBV6-1 and TRBJ2-1; 7 bases are a match to TRBD1. This CDR3 region has 14 residues. After removal of 8 bases from V and 9 bases from J, the junction contained 13 bases not matched to a gene. CDR1 and CDR2 from the germline V gene are MNHNS and SASEGT. CDR3 DNA sequence: TGTGCCAGCCCAGGACAGGCTACGGTGGGTGAGCAGTTCTTC. Its protein product is CASPGQATVGEQFF.

This sequence joins TRBV6-4 and TRBJ1-5; D is perhaps TRBD1 (5 bases). The CDR3 extends over 15 amino acids. Germline V gives CDR1 MRHNA, CDR2 SNTAGT. Trimming removed 3 bases at V and 1 base at J, with 10 bases between. CDR3 protein: CASSEVAGSNQPQHF. CDR3 DNA sequence: TGTGCCAGCAGTGAGGTGGCAGGGAGCAATCAGCCCCAGCATTTT.

This chain's CDR3 is CASSPGLAGSYEQYF. The DNA for the CDR3 is TGTGCCAGCTCACCGGGACTAGCGGGCTCCTACGAGCAGTACTTC. The chain combines TRBV18 with TRBJ2-7; 12 bases are a match to TRBD2. Germline V gene data show CDR1 as KGHSH and CDR2 as LQKENI. The J segment lost 0 bases and the V segment lost 3 bases, leaving 0 bases of the junction unmatched. CDR3 length equals 15 residues.